The clone carrying this T cell receptor (beta chain) was seen more than once but under ten times. The sample belongs to a study of T-cell memory formation after mild COVID-19. In TCRdb, the 5' RACE reads were re-called with MiXCR into one record per CDR3 protein. The sample lists 500,000 to 650,000 distinct CDR3 sequences; roughly a fifth were seen once. The CDR3 consists of 14 residues. Looked up from germline, CDR1 is LGHDT and CDR2 is YNNKEL (reference sequence). V dropped 6 bases and J dropped 6; count of bases not matched to a gene: 7. This receptor was taken from an adult woman who had mild COVID-19 (a few samples of this study predate the infection). Cell type and time point are not known. The rearrangement links TRBV3-1 to TRBJ1-4, with 7 bases fitting TRBD1. Sequencing input: PBMCs or a T cell subset sorted from them (not recorded which). In DNA form, the CDR3 reads TGTGCCAGCAGAGCCGGGACAGAAGATGAAAAACTGTTTTTT. Its translation is CASRAGTEDEKLFF.